This T cell receptor beta chain was identified during a study of regulatory T cells in long-lasting Graves disease. General observations from the study: Repertoires from persistent disease leaned toward TRBV28, TRBJ1-2 and TRBJ2-5.

Trimming took 6 bases from V and 4 from J; bases not matched to a gene: 6. The V gene's germline CDR1 is LNHDA and CDR2 SQIVND (reference sequence). This CDR3 spans 15 amino acids. To make TCR beta libraries, researchers used iRepertoire HTBI primers and Arm-PCR of CDR3 regions. In TCRdb, the multiplex PCR reads were re-called with MiXCR into one record per CDR3 protein. The repertoire holds around 250,000 distinct CDR3 sequences, with approximately 16% as singletons. Time point reported: newly diagnosed GD, antithyroid drugs for less than 3 months. From RNA extracted from PBMCs, the TCR library was made. A note on this clonotype: The antigen is undetermined.

V and J are TRBV19 and TRBJ2-1; TRBD2 aligns across 10 bases. Sequences were derived from peripheral blood mononuclear cells (PBMCs), sampled at new diagnosis, from a patient treated with antithyroid drugs. This clonotype was obtained from a female donor with Graves disease. The CDR3 protein is CASSRIAGGYNEQFF. Here the CDR3 DNA reads TGTGCCAGTAGCCGAATAGCGGGAGGATACAATGAGCAGTTCTTC.